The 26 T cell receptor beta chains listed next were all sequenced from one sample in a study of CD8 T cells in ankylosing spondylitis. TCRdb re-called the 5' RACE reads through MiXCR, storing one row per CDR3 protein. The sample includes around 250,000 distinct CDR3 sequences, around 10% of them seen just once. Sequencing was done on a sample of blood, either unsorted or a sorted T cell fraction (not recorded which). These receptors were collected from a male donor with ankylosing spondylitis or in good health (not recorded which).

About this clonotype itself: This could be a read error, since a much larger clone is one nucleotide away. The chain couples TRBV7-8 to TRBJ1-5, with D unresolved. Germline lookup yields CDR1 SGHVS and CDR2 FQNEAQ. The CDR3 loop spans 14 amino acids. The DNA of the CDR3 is TGTGGCAGCAGCCTCAGACCGACGCAGAAGCCCCAGCATTTT. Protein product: CGSSLRPTQKPQHF.

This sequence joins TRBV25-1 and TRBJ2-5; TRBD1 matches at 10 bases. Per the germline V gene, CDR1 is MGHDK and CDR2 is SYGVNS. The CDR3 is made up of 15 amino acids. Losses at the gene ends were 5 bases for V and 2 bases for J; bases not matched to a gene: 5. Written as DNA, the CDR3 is TGTGCCAGCAGTCTCAAGGGACAGGGGCAAGAGACCCAGTACTTC. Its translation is CASSLKGQGQETQYF.

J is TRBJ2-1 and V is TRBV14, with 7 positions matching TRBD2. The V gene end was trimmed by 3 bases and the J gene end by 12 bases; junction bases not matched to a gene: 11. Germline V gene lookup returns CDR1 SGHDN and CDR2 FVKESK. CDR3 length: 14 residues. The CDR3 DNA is TGTGCCAGCAGCCAGCAGGCCAGCGCGGGGGTGCAGTTCTTC. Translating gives CASSQQASAGVQFF.

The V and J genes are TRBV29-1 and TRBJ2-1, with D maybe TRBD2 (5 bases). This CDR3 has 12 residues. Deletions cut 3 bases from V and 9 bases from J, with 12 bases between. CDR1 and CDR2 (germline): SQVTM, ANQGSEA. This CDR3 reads CSVDGREGEQFF. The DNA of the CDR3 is TGCAGCGTTGATGGGCGTGAGGGTGAGCAGTTCTTC.

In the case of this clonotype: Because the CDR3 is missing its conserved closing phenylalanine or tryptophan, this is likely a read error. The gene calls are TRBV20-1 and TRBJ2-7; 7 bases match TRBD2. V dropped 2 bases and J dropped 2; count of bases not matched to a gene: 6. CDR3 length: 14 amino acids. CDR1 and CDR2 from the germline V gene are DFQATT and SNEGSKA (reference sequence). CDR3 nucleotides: TGCAGTGCTAGAACGTCTAGCGGCGCCTACGAGCAGTACTCC. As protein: CSARTSSGAYEQYS.

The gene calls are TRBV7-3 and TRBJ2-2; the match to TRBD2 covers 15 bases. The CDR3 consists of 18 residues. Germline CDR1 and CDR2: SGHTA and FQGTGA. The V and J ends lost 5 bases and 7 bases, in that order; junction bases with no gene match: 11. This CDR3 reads CASSQRGLAGGQGGELFF. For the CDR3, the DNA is TGTGCCAGCAGCCAGCGAGGACTAGCGGGAGGGCAAGGCGGGGAGCTGTTTTTT.

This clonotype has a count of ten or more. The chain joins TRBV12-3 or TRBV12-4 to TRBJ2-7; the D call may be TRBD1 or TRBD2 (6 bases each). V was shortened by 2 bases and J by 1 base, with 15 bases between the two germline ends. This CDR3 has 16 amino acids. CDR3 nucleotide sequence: TGTGCCAGCAGTTTATTGGGGGGCAGAGGTTCCTACGAGCAGTACTTC. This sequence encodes CASSLLGGRGSYEQYF.

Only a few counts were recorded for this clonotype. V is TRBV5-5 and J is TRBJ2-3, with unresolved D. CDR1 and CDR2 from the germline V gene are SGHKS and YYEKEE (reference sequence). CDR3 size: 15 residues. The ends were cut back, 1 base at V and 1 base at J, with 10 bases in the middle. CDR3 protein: CASSLSQRGTDTQYF. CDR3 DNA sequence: TGTGCCAGCAGCTTGAGTCAACGGGGCACAGATACGCAGTATTTT.

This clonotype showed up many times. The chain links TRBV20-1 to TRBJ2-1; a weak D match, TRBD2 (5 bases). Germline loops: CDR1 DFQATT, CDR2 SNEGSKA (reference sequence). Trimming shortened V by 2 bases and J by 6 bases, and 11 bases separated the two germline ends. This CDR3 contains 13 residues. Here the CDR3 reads CSARTLRGNEQFF. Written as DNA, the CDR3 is TGCAGTGCTAGAACTCTTCGGGGCAATGAGCAGTTCTTC.

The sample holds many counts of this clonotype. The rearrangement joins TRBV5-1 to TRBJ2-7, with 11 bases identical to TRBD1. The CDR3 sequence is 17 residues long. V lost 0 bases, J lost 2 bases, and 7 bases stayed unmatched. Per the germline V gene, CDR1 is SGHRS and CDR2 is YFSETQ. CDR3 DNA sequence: TGCGCCAGCAGCTTGGCCAAGATGGACAGGGGGCCCTACGAGCAGTACTTC. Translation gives CASSLAKMDRGPYEQYF. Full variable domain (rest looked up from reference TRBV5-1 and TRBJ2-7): KAGVTQTPRYLIKTRGQQVTLSCSPISGHRSVSWYQQTPGQGLQFLFEYFSETQRNKGNFPGRFSGRQFSNSRSEMNVSTLELGDSALYLCASSLAKMDRGPYEQYFGPGTRLTVT.

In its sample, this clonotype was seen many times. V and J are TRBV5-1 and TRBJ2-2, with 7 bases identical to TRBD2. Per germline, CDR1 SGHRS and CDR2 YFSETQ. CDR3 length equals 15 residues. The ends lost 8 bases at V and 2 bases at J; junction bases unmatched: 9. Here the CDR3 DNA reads TGCGCCAGTAGCAACCTAGCGGCTAACACCGGGGAGCTGTTTTTT. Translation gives CASSNLAANTGELFF.

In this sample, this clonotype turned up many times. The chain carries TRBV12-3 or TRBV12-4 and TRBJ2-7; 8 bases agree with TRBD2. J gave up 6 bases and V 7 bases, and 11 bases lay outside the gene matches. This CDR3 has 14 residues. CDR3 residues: CASTAGGLSGEQYF. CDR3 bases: TGTGCCAGCACGGCGGGGGGACTATCTGGCGAGCAGTACTTC.

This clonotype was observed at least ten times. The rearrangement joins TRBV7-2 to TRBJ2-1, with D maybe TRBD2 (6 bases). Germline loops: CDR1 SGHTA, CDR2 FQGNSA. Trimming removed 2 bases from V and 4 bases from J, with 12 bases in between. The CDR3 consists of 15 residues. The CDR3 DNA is TGTGCCAGCAGCTTAAACTCGGGAGCGTACAATGAGCAGTTCTTC. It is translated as CASSLNSGAYNEQFF.

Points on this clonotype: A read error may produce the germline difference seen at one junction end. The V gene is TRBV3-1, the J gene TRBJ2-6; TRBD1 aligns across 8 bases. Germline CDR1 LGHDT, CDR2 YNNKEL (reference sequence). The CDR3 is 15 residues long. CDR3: CASSQGQTGAYVLTF. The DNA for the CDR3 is TGTGCCAGCAGCCAAGGCCAGACAGGGGCCTACGTCCTGACTTTC.

CDR3 DNA: TGTGCCAGCAGCTTTCGGGGGCGAGGGCCCCAGCATTTT. Its translation is CASSFRGRGPQHF. The rearrangement links TRBV5-6 to TRBJ1-5, with a possible D match to TRBD1 (6 bases). CDR3 length: 13 residues. Germline CDR1 and CDR2: SGHDT and YYEEEE. V lost 2 bases and J lost 9, with 12 bases in between.

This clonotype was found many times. CDR3 protein: CASSLVWGAQSPLHF. Here the CDR3 DNA reads TGTGCCAGCAGCTTAGTATGGGGGGCGCAGTCACCCCTCCACTTT. This chain joins TRBV7-2 and TRBJ1-6; D is perhaps TRBD1 (6 bases). Trimming removed 1 base at V and 10 bases at J, with 14 bases between. CDR3 size: 15 residues. The V gene's germline CDR1 is SGHTA and CDR2 FQGNSA.

This CDR3 is CASSMRHFSYEQYF. DNA of the CDR3: TGTGCCAGCAGCATGCGACACTTTTCCTACGAGCAGTACTTC. The chain has TRBV5-8 and TRBJ2-7; D uncertain. The germline V gene has CDR1 SGHTS and CDR2 YDEGEE. There are 14 residues in the CDR3. V was pared by 4 bases and J by 1 base, with 12 bases between.

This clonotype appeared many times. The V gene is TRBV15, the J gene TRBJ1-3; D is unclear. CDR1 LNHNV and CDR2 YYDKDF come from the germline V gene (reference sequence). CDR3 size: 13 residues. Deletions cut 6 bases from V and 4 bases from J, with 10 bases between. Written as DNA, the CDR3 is TGTGCCACCAGTCGGGTTACCGGAAACACCATATATTTT. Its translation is CATSRVTGNTIYF.

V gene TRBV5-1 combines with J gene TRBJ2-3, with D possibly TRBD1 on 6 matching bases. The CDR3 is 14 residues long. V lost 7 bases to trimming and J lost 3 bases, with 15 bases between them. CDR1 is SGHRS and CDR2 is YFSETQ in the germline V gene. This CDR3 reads CASGGDRLTDTQYF. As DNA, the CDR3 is TGCGCCAGCGGGGGAGACAGGCTGACAGATACGCAGTATTTT.

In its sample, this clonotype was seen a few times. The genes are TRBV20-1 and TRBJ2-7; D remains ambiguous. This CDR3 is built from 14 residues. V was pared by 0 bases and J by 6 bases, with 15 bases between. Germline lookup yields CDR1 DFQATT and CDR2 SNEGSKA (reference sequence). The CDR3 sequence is CSARDGMAGVEQYF. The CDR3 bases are TGCAGTGCTAGAGATGGAATGGCAGGAGTCGAGCAGTACTTC.

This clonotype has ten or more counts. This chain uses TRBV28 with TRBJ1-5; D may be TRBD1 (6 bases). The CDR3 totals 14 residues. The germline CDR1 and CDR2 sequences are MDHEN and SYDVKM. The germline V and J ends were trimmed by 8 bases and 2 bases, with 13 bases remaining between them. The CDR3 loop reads CASRKQGGNQPQHF. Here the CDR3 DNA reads TGTGCCAGCCGAAAACAGGGTGGCAATCAGCCCCAGCATTTT.

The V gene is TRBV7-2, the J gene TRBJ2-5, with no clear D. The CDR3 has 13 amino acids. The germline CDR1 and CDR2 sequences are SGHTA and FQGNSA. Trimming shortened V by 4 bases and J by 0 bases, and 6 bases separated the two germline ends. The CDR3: CASSWAYQETQYF. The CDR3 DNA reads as TGTGCCAGCAGCTGGGCTTACCAAGAGACCCAGTACTTC.

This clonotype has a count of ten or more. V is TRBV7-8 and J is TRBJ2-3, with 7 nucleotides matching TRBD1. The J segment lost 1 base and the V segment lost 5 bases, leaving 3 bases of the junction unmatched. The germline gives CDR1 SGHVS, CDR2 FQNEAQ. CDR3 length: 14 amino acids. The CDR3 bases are TGTGCCAGCAGCCCCACAGGGGGCACAGATACGCAGTATTTT. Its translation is CASSPTGGTDTQYF.

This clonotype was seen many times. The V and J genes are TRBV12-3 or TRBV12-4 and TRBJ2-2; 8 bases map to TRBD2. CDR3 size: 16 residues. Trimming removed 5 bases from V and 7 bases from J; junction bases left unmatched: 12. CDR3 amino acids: CASSPLTGGPNGELFF. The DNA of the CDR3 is TGTGCCAGCAGTCCCCTGACGGGAGGGCCTAACGGGGAGCTGTTTTTT.

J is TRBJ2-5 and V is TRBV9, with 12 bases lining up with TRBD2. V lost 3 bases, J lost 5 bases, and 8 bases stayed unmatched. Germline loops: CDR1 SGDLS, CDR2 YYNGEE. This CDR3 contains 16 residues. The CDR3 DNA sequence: TGTGCCAGCAGCGGACCGACTAGCGGGAGTGAGGAGACCCAGTACTTC. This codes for CASSGPTSGSEETQYF.

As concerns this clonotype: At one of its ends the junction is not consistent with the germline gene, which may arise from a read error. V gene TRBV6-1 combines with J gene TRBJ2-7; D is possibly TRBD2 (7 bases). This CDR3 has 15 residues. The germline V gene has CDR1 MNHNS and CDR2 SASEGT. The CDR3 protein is CASSPRGGSMRERYF. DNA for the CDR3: TGTGCCAGCAGCCCCAGGGGAGGGTCTATGCGCGAGCGGTACTTC.